The T cell receptor (beta chain) described here comes from a study of cytomegalovirus exposure and HLA in healthy donors. For the study at large: The 550 to 700 first-cohort repertoires and the 130 or so validation repertoires shared the same platform, a later analysis reported. Broader study findings: There were 164 TCR beta chains listed as cytomegalovirus-associated. It was reported that the classifier diagnosed cytomegalovirus status with high specificity and sensitivity in both the original and validation cohorts.

With V trimmed by 2 bases and J by 2 bases, 5 bases remained unmatched. The CDR3 length is 16 residues. From germline, CDR1 is MGHDK and CDR2 SYGVNS. This clone has more than one count but fewer than ten. Its target is unknown. Clones were read by immunoSEQ multiplex PCR, and TCRdb kept only the in-frame ones, dropping some. Of 90,000 to 110,000 clones in the sample, about 85% are singletons; the top ten hold about 4%. The sequencing sample was made of PBMCs. The J gene is TRBJ2-1, the V gene TRBV25-1; the match to TRBD1 covers 8 bases. This clonotype originated in a woman younger than 35 in good health and CMV-seropositive. The CDR3 protein is CASSETTGETYNEQFF. CDR3 bases: TGTGCCAGCAGTGAAACGACAGGGGAGACCTACAATGAGCAGTTCTTC.